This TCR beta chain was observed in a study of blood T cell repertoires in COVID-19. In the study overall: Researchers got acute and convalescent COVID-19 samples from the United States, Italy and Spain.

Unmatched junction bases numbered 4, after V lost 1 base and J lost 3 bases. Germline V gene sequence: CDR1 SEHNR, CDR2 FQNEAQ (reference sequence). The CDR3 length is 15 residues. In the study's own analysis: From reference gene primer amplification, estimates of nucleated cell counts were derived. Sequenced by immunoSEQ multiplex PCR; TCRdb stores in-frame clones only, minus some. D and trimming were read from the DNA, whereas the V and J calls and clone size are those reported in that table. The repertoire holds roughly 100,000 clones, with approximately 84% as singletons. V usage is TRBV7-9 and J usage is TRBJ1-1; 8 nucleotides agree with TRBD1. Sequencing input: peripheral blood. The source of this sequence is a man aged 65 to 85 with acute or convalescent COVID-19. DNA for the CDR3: TGTGCCAGCAGCTTAGGCAGGGGGCCGTACACTGAAGCTTTCTTT. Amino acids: CASSLGRGPYTEAFF.